Listed below are T cell receptor beta chains from one sample, sequenced in a study of blood T cell repertoires in COVID-19. Using immunoSEQ multiplex PCR, the repertoire was profiled, and TCRdb retains in-frame clones only, with some absent. The sample shows about 200,000 clones, over 60% of them seen only once. The sequencing sample was made of peripheral blood. These receptors originate from a woman between 65 and 79 years old with acute or convalescent COVID-19. Both conserved end residues are part of each CDR3. The D gene is left open where the match is weak. Clone size is shown for a subset of rows, as once, few, many or a class of expanded clone.

cdr3_aa	cdr3_nt	v_call	clone_size	j_call	d_call
CASSDELARDEQYF	TGTGCCAGCAGCGACGAACTAGCGAGGGACGAGCAGTACTTC	TRBV5-4	-	TRBJ2-7	TRBD2
CASSLAGLSSYNEQFF	TGTGCCAGCAGCTTGGCCGGACTCAGCTCCTACAATGAGCAGTTCTTC	TRBV5-4	few	TRBJ2-1	-
CASSQASDTQYF	TGTGCCAGCAGCCAAGCTTCAGATACGCAGTATTTT	TRBV3-1/TRBV3-2	-	TRBJ2-3	-
CASSLGQGYTGELFF	TGTGCCAGCAGCTTGGGGCAGGGTTACACCGGGGAGCTGTTTTTT	TRBV7-9	-	TRBJ2-2	-
CASSHWQGLTYEQYF	TGCGCCAGCAGCCATTGGCAGGGCCTAACCTACGAGCAGTACTTC	TRBV4-1	few	TRBJ2-7	-
CASSQGTERSTDTQYF	TGTGCCAGCAGCCAGGGGACGGAACGTAGCACAGATACGCAGTATTTT	TRBV11-3	-	TRBJ2-3	-
CASSLPGTGGLETQYF	TGCGCCAGCAGCCTACCCGGGACAGGGGGCTTGGAGACCCAGTACTTC	TRBV5-1	-	TRBJ2-5	TRBD1
CAWSLQDGYEQYF	TGTGCCTGGAGCTTACAGGACGGCTACGAGCAGTACTTC	TRBV30	-	TRBJ2-7	-
CASRTDRGFTGELFF	TGTGCCAGCAGAACCGACAGGGGGTTCACCGGGGAGCTGTTTTTT	TRBV6-7	-	TRBJ2-2	TRBD1
CASSTWTPPGELFF	TGTGCCAGTAGTACCTGGACTCCCCCCGGGGAGCTGTTTTTT	TRBV19	once	TRBJ2-2	-
CSVEGGRGVDTQYF	TGCAGCGTTGAAGGGGGCAGGGGTGTAGATACGCAGTATTTT	TRBV29-1	-	TRBJ2-3	-
CASSPGGLTSYEQYF	TGTGCCAGCAGCCCAGGGGGACTCACCTCCTACGAGCAGTACTTC	TRBV7-2	-	TRBJ2-7	-
CASSGGTGYEKLFF	TGTGCCAGCAGTGGCGGGACAGGGTACGAAAAACTGTTTTTT	TRBV2	-	TRBJ1-4	TRBD1
CATSHIAGNTDTQYF	TGTGCCACCAGTCACATAGCGGGAAACACAGATACGCAGTATTTT	TRBV24-1	-	TRBJ2-3	TRBD2
CAASWFREDGYTF	TGTGCCGCCAGCTGGTTTCGGGAGGACGGCTACACCTTC	TRBV6-5	-	TRBJ1-2	-
CASSPRRGDLQPQHF	TGTGCCAGCTCACCACGCCGGGGGGACCTTCAGCCCCAGCATTTT	TRBV18	once	TRBJ1-5	-
CASSPSSGIYNEQFF	TGTGCCAGCAGCCCCTCTAGCGGGATCTACAATGAGCAGTTCTTC	TRBV3-1/TRBV3-2	once	TRBJ2-1	TRBD2
CASSLAGDDEQFF	TGTGCCAGCAGTTTGGCGGGAGACGATGAGCAGTTCTTC	TRBV27	-	TRBJ2-1	TRBD2
CASSGAANYQPQHF	TGTGCCAGCAGTGGGGCAGCAAACTATCAGCCCCAGCATTTT	TRBV6-6	-	TRBJ1-5	-
CASSSGQNTEAFF	TGTGCCAGCAGTTCCGGACAGAACACTGAAGCTTTCTTT	TRBV28	-	TRBJ1-1	-